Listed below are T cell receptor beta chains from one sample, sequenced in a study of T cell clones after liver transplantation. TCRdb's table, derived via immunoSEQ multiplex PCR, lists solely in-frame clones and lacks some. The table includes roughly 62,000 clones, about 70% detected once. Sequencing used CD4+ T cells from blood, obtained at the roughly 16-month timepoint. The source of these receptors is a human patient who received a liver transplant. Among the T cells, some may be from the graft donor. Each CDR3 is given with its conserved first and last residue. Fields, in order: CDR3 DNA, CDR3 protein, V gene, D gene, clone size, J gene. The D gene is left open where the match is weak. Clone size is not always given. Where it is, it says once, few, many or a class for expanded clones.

CDR3nt: TGCGCCAGCAGCCAAGATCTGGCCAGGGGGCCGAGCGGCGGGGAGCTGTTTTTT
CDR3aa: CASSQDLARGPSGGELFF
v_gene: TRBV4-3
d_gene: TRBD1
abundance: .
j_gene: TRBJ2-2

CDR3nt: TGTGCCAGCAGTTTATTCTCCCAGGAGCAGTACTTC
CDR3aa: CASSLFSQEQYF
v_gene: TRBV28
d_gene: .
abundance: once
j_gene: TRBJ2-7

CDR3nt: TGTGCCAGCAGCGTTGAACCCGGGAGCACCGGGGAGCTGTTTTTT
CDR3aa: CASSVEPGSTGELFF
v_gene: TRBV5-4
d_gene: .
abundance: few
j_gene: TRBJ2-2

CDR3nt: TGTGCCAGCAGCCGTACTAGCGGACCCTACGAGCAGTACTTC
CDR3aa: CASSRTSGPYEQYF
v_gene: TRBV7-8
d_gene: TRBD2
abundance: .
j_gene: TRBJ2-7

CDR3nt: TGTGCCAGCATTAACGGGGGGGCGGTAGATACGCAGTATTTT
CDR3aa: CASINGGAVDTQYF
v_gene: TRBV28
d_gene: TRBD2
abundance: once
j_gene: TRBJ2-3

CDR3nt: TGTGCCAGCAGCTTAGGGACCTTTGGGACAACTAATGAAAAACTGTTTTTT
CDR3aa: CASSLGTFGTTNEKLFF
v_gene: TRBV11-3
d_gene: .
abundance: .
j_gene: TRBJ1-4

CDR3nt: TGTGCCAGCAGTCGCCCAGGGACGAACACCGGGGAGCTGTTTTTT
CDR3aa: CASSRPGTNTGELFF
v_gene: TRBV6-5
d_gene: .
abundance: once
j_gene: TRBJ2-2

CDR3nt: TGTGCCAGCAGCGTCCCGGGACTAGCGGGAACAGATACGCAGTATTTT
CDR3aa: CASSVPGLAGTDTQYF
v_gene: TRBV5-4
d_gene: TRBD2
abundance: .
j_gene: TRBJ2-3

CDR3nt: TGCGCCAGCAGCCTCCCTAGCGGGAGCACGACAGATACGCAGTATTTT
CDR3aa: CASSLPSGSTTDTQYF
v_gene: TRBV5-1
d_gene: TRBD2
abundance: few
j_gene: TRBJ2-3

CDR3nt: TGTGCCAGCAGGAGGGGGACTAGCGGGAGCAGCACTAGCACAGATACGCAGTATTTT
CDR3aa: CASRRGTSGSSTSTDTQYF
v_gene: TRBV2
d_gene: TRBD2
abundance: once
j_gene: TRBJ2-3

CDR3nt: TGTGCCAGTACCAGGAGTTCGGCTAATTCAAACATTCAGTACTTC
CDR3aa: CASTRSSANSNIQYF
v_gene: TRBV19
d_gene: .
abundance: few
j_gene: TRBJ2-4

CDR3nt: TGCGCCAGCAGCACGGGACAGGGGAGGACTGAAGCTTTCTTT
CDR3aa: CASSTGQGRTEAFF
v_gene: TRBV5-1
d_gene: TRBD1
abundance: .
j_gene: TRBJ1-1

CDR3nt: TGCGCCAGCAGCCGTGGTAGGAACACTGAAGCTTTCTTT
CDR3aa: CASSRGRNTEAFF
v_gene: TRBV4-3
d_gene: .
abundance: .
j_gene: TRBJ1-1

CDR3nt: TGTGCCAGCAGTGGACAGGGAGGAGCAGATACGCAGTATTTT
CDR3aa: CASSGQGGADTQYF
v_gene: TRBV6-1
d_gene: .
abundance: .
j_gene: TRBJ2-3

CDR3nt: TGTGCCAGCAGTGAAATAGGCCAGGTCGGGTATGGCTACACCTTC
CDR3aa: CASSEIGQVGYGYTF
v_gene: TRBV2
d_gene: .
abundance: once
j_gene: TRBJ1-2

CDR3nt: TGTGCCAGCAGCTCAACAGGGGGATGGGCCGGGGAGCTGTTTTTT
CDR3aa: CASSSTGGWAGELFF
v_gene: TRBV11-3
d_gene: TRBD1
abundance: .
j_gene: TRBJ2-2

CDR3nt: TGTGCCACCAGCAGAAGAGGTGGGTCAGAGACCCAGTACTTC
CDR3aa: CATSRRGGSETQYF
v_gene: TRBV15
d_gene: .
abundance: once
j_gene: TRBJ2-5

CDR3nt: TGTGCCAGTAGTATCGAGTTTCGGGAGACCCAGTACTTC
CDR3aa: CASSIEFRETQYF
v_gene: TRBV19
d_gene: .
abundance: .
j_gene: TRBJ2-5

CDR3nt: TGTGCCAGCAGTGAAGCCACAGGGCCGAACTATGGCTACACCTTC
CDR3aa: CASSEATGPNYGYTF
v_gene: TRBV6-1
d_gene: .
abundance: .
j_gene: TRBJ1-2

CDR3nt: TGTGCCAGCAGCGTACAGTCAACGGGGGATACGCAGTATTTT
CDR3aa: CASSVQSTGDTQYF
v_gene: TRBV9
d_gene: .
abundance: once
j_gene: TRBJ2-3

CDR3nt: TGCAGCGATAAGGGGGCGAACACAGATACGCAGTATTTT
CDR3aa: CSDKGANTDTQYF
v_gene: TRBV29-1
d_gene: TRBD1
abundance: .
j_gene: TRBJ2-3

CDR3nt: TGTGCCAGCAGGGCGCAGGGCCCCTCTGGAAACACCATATATTTT
CDR3aa: CASRAQGPSGNTIYF
v_gene: TRBV6-1
d_gene: .
abundance: .
j_gene: TRBJ1-3

CDR3nt: TGTGCCAGCAGCTTACGTGGGGCAGATACGCAGTATTTT
CDR3aa: CASSLRGADTQYF
v_gene: TRBV5-4
d_gene: .
abundance: .
j_gene: TRBJ2-3

CDR3nt: TGTGCCAGCAGCTTAGGCGAACAGGTTCAAGCTTTCTTT
CDR3aa: CASSLGEQVQAFF
v_gene: TRBV7-6
d_gene: .
abundance: .
j_gene: TRBJ1-1

CDR3nt: TGTGCCTGGAGCCGGGACAAGGGCACAGATACGCAGTATTTT
CDR3aa: CAWSRDKGTDTQYF
v_gene: TRBV30
d_gene: .
abundance: once
j_gene: TRBJ2-3

CDR3nt: TGTGCCAGCAGTCCAATGCAAAGGGGGACAGATACGCAGTATTTT
CDR3aa: CASSPMQRGTDTQYF
v_gene: TRBV6-1
d_gene: .
abundance: few
j_gene: TRBJ2-3

CDR3nt: TGTGCCAGCAGTTACACAGGAAAACAGCCCCAGCATTTT
CDR3aa: CASSYTGKQPQHF
v_gene: TRBV6-5
d_gene: .
abundance: .
j_gene: TRBJ1-5

CDR3nt: TGTGCCAGCAGCCCGCCTACCGGGACAGAAGCTAACTATGGCTACACCTTC
CDR3aa: CASSPPTGTEANYGYTF
v_gene: TRBV5-4
d_gene: TRBD1
abundance: .
j_gene: TRBJ1-2

CDR3nt: TGTGCCAGCAGTGACCATAGACAGGGAGGGGAGACCCAGTACTTC
CDR3aa: CASSDHRQGGETQYF
v_gene: TRBV6-1
d_gene: .
abundance: .
j_gene: TRBJ2-5

CDR3nt: TGTGCCAGCAGCCCCGGCCCCAGGGACAGAACTTATGGCTACACCTTC
CDR3aa: CASSPGPRDRTYGYTF
v_gene: TRBV7-2
d_gene: TRBD1
abundance: .
j_gene: TRBJ1-2

CDR3nt: TGCGCCAGCAGCTTGGTTGAAGCTTACGGGGAGCTGTTTTTT
CDR3aa: CASSLVEAYGELFF
v_gene: TRBV5-1
d_gene: .
abundance: .
j_gene: TRBJ2-2

CDR3nt: TGCGCCAGCAGCCAAGGGGTAGCGTTCACAGATACGCAGTATTTT
CDR3aa: CASSQGVAFTDTQYF
v_gene: TRBV4-3
d_gene: .
abundance: once
j_gene: TRBJ2-3

CDR3nt: TGTGCCAGTAGTACTACAGGGCGTGCAACTAATGAAAAACTGTTTTTT
CDR3aa: CASSTTGRATNEKLFF
v_gene: TRBV19
d_gene: .
abundance: .
j_gene: TRBJ1-4

CDR3nt: TGTGCCAGCAGTCCTTTTAGGGGGACAATGGGCAACACCATATATTTT
CDR3aa: CASSPFRGTMGNTIYF
v_gene: TRBV27
d_gene: .
abundance: many
j_gene: TRBJ1-3

CDR3nt: TGTGCCAGCAGCTTAGGACAGCCAACCTCCACAGATACGCAGTATTTT
CDR3aa: CASSLGQPTSTDTQYF
v_gene: TRBV11-2
d_gene: .
abundance: .
j_gene: TRBJ2-3

CDR3nt: TGTGCCAGCAGTTTACGAGTCGGAGATACGCAGTATTTT
CDR3aa: CASSLRVGDTQYF
v_gene: TRBV27
d_gene: .
abundance: medium-sized
j_gene: TRBJ2-3

CDR3nt: TGTGCCAGCAGCTTAGGGGCATCTGGGGCCAACGTCCTGACTTTC
CDR3aa: CASSLGASGANVLTF
v_gene: TRBV13
d_gene: .
abundance: .
j_gene: TRBJ2-6

CDR3nt: TGCAGCGTCATTTGGGTTAAGGCCGGGAGAGAGACCCAGTACTTC
CDR3aa: CSVIWVKAGRETQYF
v_gene: TRBV29-1
d_gene: .
abundance: .
j_gene: TRBJ2-5

CDR3nt: TGTGCCAGCAGCGTAGCGGTAAGAGGGGAGCTGTTTTTT
CDR3aa: CASSVAVRGELFF
v_gene: TRBV9
d_gene: .
abundance: .
j_gene: TRBJ2-2

CDR3nt: TGCAGCACCCGGACAGGGGAAAATCAGCCCCAGCATTTT
CDR3aa: CSTRTGENQPQHF
v_gene: TRBV29-1
d_gene: TRBD1
abundance: .
j_gene: TRBJ1-5

CDR3nt: TGTGCCTGGAGGGAGAACAACGACTATGGCTACACCTTC
CDR3aa: CAWRENNDYGYTF
v_gene: TRBV30
d_gene: .
abundance: .
j_gene: TRBJ1-2

CDR3nt: TGTGCCACCGAAGCAGGGGGGAACTTCAACAATGAGCAGTTCTTC
CDR3aa: CATEAGGNFNNEQFF
v_gene: TRBV2
d_gene: .
abundance: .
j_gene: TRBJ2-1

CDR3nt: TGTGCCAGCGTTCGGCAGGGTCTCTACGAGCAGTACTTC
CDR3aa: CASVRQGLYEQYF
v_gene: TRBV2
d_gene: .
abundance: .
j_gene: TRBJ2-7

CDR3nt: TGTGCCAGCAGTTCCGAACCGCAACCCCTCCACTTT
CDR3aa: CASSSEPQPLHF
v_gene: TRBV28
d_gene: .
abundance: .
j_gene: TRBJ1-6

CDR3nt: TGCAGCGTTGAACTCGGACGGGCGAACACTGAAGCTTTCTTT
CDR3aa: CSVELGRANTEAFF
v_gene: TRBV29-1
d_gene: .
abundance: .
j_gene: TRBJ1-1

CDR3nt: TGTGCCAGCAGCTCCACCGGGACAGGGGGCGCGAAGACCCAGTACTTC
CDR3aa: CASSSTGTGGAKTQYF
v_gene: TRBV11-2
d_gene: TRBD1
abundance: .
j_gene: TRBJ2-5